This entry describes one T cell receptor beta chain. Its antigen is still unknown. One end of the junction varies from germline; a read error may be responsible. The germline gives CDR1 SGHDT, CDR2 YYEEEE. The CDR3 loop spans 15 amino acids. The entry originates in a study of tumor and adjacent non-tumor tissue in lung cancer. About the research overall: The cohort had about twelve adenocarcinoma, 2 squamous cell and 1 small cell patients. The patients, around 11 men and roughly 5 women, were roughly 30 to 85 with stage I to III disease.

Notes on the study in general: Tumor tissue had significantly higher TCR diversity than normal lung.

TCRbeta libraries were built with three rounds of nested PCR, modified from ARM-PCR. TCRdb reprocessed the multiplex PCR reads with MiXCR, giving one entry per CDR3 protein. The sample carries approximately 120,000 distinct CDR3 sequences, 60% to 70% recorded once. This sample's RNA came from whole unsorted tissue. Distant lung tissue was collected more than 3 cm away from the tumor edge. This clonotype was obtained from a man aged 55 to 70 with non-small cell lung cancer. The chain employs TRBV5-6 and TRBJ1-1; D is ambiguous. The sample consisted of distant non-tumor lung tissue. CDR3 residues: CASSSPEGLNTEVFF. In nucleotides, the CDR3 is TGCGCCAGCAGCTCCCCCGAAGGGCTTAACACTGAAGTTTTCTTT.